The clone carrying this TCR beta chain occurred a few times. Germline V CDR1 and CDR2: MNHEY, SMNVEV (reference sequence). CDR3 size: 14 residues. The trim removed 6 bases at V and 6 bases at J, leaving 8 bases unmatched. Sequenced by immunoSEQ multiplex PCR; TCRdb stores in-frame clones only, minus some. The sample includes over 45,000 clones, around 90% of them seen just once. These data come from a study of PD-L1 blockade in urothelial cancer. The sequence was collected from a man aged 60 to 75 with urothelial cancer. The chain recombines TRBV27 with TRBJ1-5; 7 bases line up with TRBD1. Sample: PBMCs, taken around atezolizumab (anti-PD-L1) treatment. The CDR3 DNA reads as TGTGCCAGCAGCTCGACAGGGATCCGTCAGCCCCAGCATTTT. It encodes CASSSTGIRQPQHF.